The next 19 T cell receptor beta chains were all read from a single sample in a study of shared clonotypes between healthy human individuals. Sequencing was performed with immunoSEQ multiplex PCR; in TCRdb, only in-frame clones are kept and a portion is missing. The data contain roughly 760,000 clones, approximately 79% of them singletons. Sequencing was performed on memory CD4+ T cells sorted from blood. Regarding subset: CD45RA-negative fraction. Every receptor here comes from a woman in her 30s in good health.

V gene TRBV5-8 combines with J gene TRBJ2-1, with 10 bases lining up with TRBD1. The CDR3 length is 15 residues. J lost 6 bases, V lost 4 bases, and 7 bases had no gene match. The germline V gene has CDR1 SGHTS and CDR2 YDEGEE. CDR3 nucleotides: TGTGCCAGCAGCCGTGGGACAGGGGCGGGCAATGAGCAGTTCTTC. Its protein is CASSRGTGAGNEQFF.

The genes are TRBV29-1 and TRBJ2-7; the D is unclear. The CDR3 totals 13 residues. Germline CDR1 and CDR2: SQVTM and ANQGSEA. The V and J ends lost 6 bases and 3 bases respectively, with 15 bases between them. The CDR3 DNA is TGCAGCGTCACTGGTTCCCACTTCTACGAGCAGTACTTC. Its protein product is CSVTGSHFYEQYF.

This clone appeared a few times. This sample also contains other DNA sequences that code for the same CDR3. This chain uses TRBV5-1 with TRBJ2-5, with 8 positions matching TRBD1. CDR3 length: 13 amino acids. V was clipped by 2 bases and J by 5 bases; unmatched bases: 2. CDR1 and CDR2 from the germline V gene are SGHRS and YFSETQ. CDR3 residues: CASSFGQGETQYF. CDR3 in DNA: TGCGCCAGCAGCTTCGGACAGGGCGAGACCCAGTACTTC.

This clone was detected only a few times. V and J are TRBV28 and TRBJ2-7; no reliable D call. CDR1 and CDR2 (germline): MDHEN, SYDVKM. The CDR3 has 12 residues. The V gene lost 6 bases and the J gene lost 7 bases, with 13 bases spanning the gap. The CDR3 loop is CASRKPLGEQYF. CDR3 DNA: TGTGCCAGCAGAAAACCCTTAGGAGAGCAGTACTTC.

The rearrangement uses TRBV7-9 and TRBJ2-3; 11 bases agree with TRBD2. Losses at the gene ends were 3 bases for V and 0 bases for J; bases not matched to a gene: 5. Germline-derived CDR1 and CDR2 are SEHNR and FQNEAQ (reference sequence). This CDR3 spans 17 amino acids. The CDR3 region is CASSLLAGGPSTDTQYF. CDR3 DNA: TGTGCCAGCAGCTTGCTAGCGGGAGGTCCTAGCACAGATACGCAGTATTTT.

The chain combines TRBV27 with TRBJ1-1; D is uncertain. Germline V gives CDR1 MNHEY, CDR2 SMNVEV (reference sequence). The CDR3 covers 13 residues. Trimming removed 2 bases from V and 5 bases from J, with 9 bases in between. CDR3 region: CASSLTGFTEAFF. DNA of the CDR3: TGTGCCAGCAGTTTAACCGGGTTTACTGAAGCTTTCTTT.

This clone was counted between two and nine times. Additional DNA sequences in this sample encode the identical CDR3. The chain uses TRBV11-2 and TRBJ1-5, with 9 bases aligning to TRBD1. V gave up 4 bases and J gave up 3 bases; unmatched junction bases: 4. CDR3 size: 15 residues. Germline lookup yields CDR1 SGHAT and CDR2 FQNNGV. The CDR3, as DNA: TGTGCCAGCAGCTCGGGACAGGGCGCCAATCAGCCCCAGCATTTT. This codes for CASSSGQGANQPQHF.

The rearrangement links TRBV4-1 to TRBJ2-5; no clear D gene. Germline CDR1 and CDR2: MGHRA and YSYEKL. CDR3 length: 17 amino acids. V lost 1 base, J lost 7 bases, and 22 bases lay in between. CDR3 in amino acids: CASSQGGGRDPVLTQYF. The CDR3, as DNA: TGCGCCAGCAGCCAAGGAGGTGGGCGAGACCCGGTCTTGACCCAGTACTTC.

The genes are TRBV28 and TRBJ1-1, with D perhaps TRBD1 (5 bases). The CDR3 has 13 amino acids. Germline V gives CDR1 MDHEN, CDR2 SYDVKM. Trimming pared 6 bases from V and 4 bases from J, leaving 12 bases between. Here the CDR3 reads CASSHGGTTEAFF. In DNA form, the CDR3 reads TGTGCCAGCAGCCACGGCGGGACCACTGAAGCTTTCTTT.

This sequence joins TRBV5-1 and TRBJ2-7; 11 nucleotides line up with TRBD2. V lost 4 bases and J lost 7; bases outside the gene matches: 10. The CDR3 covers 15 residues. CDR1 is SGHRS and CDR2 is YFSETQ in the germline V gene. For the CDR3, the DNA is TGCGCCAGCAGCCGTGGGACTAGCGGACAAGGGGAGCAGTACTTC. It is translated as CASSRGTSGQGEQYF.

In nucleotides, the CDR3 is TGTGCCAGCAGTCTCCTCCGGGGTGAGCAGTTCTTC. Translation: CASSLLRGEQFF. The chain couples TRBV28 to TRBJ2-1, with a tentative D call TRBD2 (5 bases). Looked up from germline, CDR1 is MDHEN and CDR2 is SYDVKM. This CDR3 contains 12 residues. V lost 5 bases, J lost 9 bases, and 11 bases lay in between.

This chain uses TRBV28 with TRBJ2-2; 12 bases are shared with TRBD1. Germline lookup yields CDR1 MDHEN and CDR2 SYDVKM. The ends lost 5 bases at V and 5 bases at J; junction bases unmatched: 3. The CDR3 totals 15 residues. CDR3 sequence: CASSAGQGATGELFF. CDR3 in DNA: TGTGCCAGCAGTGCGGGACAGGGGGCAACCGGGGAGCTGTTTTTT.

The V and J genes are TRBV4-1 and TRBJ2-7; 8 positions agree with TRBD2. V dropped 0 bases and J dropped 3; count of bases not matched to a gene: 4. CDR3 size: 15 residues. Germline CDR1 and CDR2: MGHRA and YSYEKL. The CDR3 DNA reads as TGCGCCAGCAGCCAAGAACGAGCGGGAGTCTACGAGCAGTACTTC. This gives the protein CASSQERAGVYEQYF.

The chain couples TRBV6-5 to TRBJ2-1, with TRBD1 as a possible D gene (6 bases). The CDR3 is made up of 14 amino acids. The germline V and J ends were trimmed by 2 bases and 5 bases, with 10 bases remaining between them. Per the germline V gene, CDR1 is MNHEY and CDR2 is SVGAGI. The chain's CDR3 is CASSYQDSHNEQFF. DNA of the CDR3: TGTGCCAGCAGTTACCAGGACAGCCACAATGAGCAGTTCTTC.

The V gene is TRBV4-2, the J gene TRBJ1-4; tentatively, D is TRBD1 (6 bases). The CDR3 has 15 amino acids. Germline V lookup: CDR1 LGHNA, CDR2 YNFKEQ. V lost 1 base to trimming and J lost 8 bases, with 14 bases between them. In DNA form, the CDR3 reads TGTGCCAGCAGCCAAGGTAACAGGGTCAGAGAAAAACTGTTTTTT. This gives the protein CASSQGNRVREKLFF.

V is TRBV5-1 and J is TRBJ1-3; TRBD1 matches at 10 bases. The CDR3 loop spans 18 amino acids. CDR1 is SGHRS, CDR2 YFSETQ, per germline. The ends lost 0 bases at V and 5 bases at J; junction bases unmatched: 11. The CDR3 loop reads CASSLDYGRQGARNTIYF. In DNA form, the CDR3 reads TGCGCCAGCAGCTTGGATTACGGCCGACAGGGGGCTAGAAACACCATATATTTT.

As regards this clone: A junction boundary mismatches the germline segment, possibly from a read error. The V and J genes are TRBV6-5 and TRBJ1-2, with 7 bases matching TRBD1. The CDR3 runs 12 residues. CDR1 MNHEY and CDR2 SVGAGI come from the germline V gene. This chain's CDR3 is CASSCCRRDSPF. The CDR3 nucleotides read TGTGCCAGCAGTTGTTGTCGAAGGGACAGCCCCTTC.

The genes are TRBV11-2 and TRBJ2-3, with D possibly being TRBD2 (5 bases). The CDR3 loop spans 14 amino acids. Germline CDR1 and CDR2: SGHAT and FQNNGV. V was trimmed by 1 base and J by 1 base, leaving 6 bases between them. CDR3 sequence (DNA): TGTGCCAGCAGCTTAGTGCGGGGCACAGATACGCAGTATTTT. Its translation: CASSLVRGTDTQYF. The variable domain in full, with the rest retrieved from reference TRBV11-2 and TRBJ2-3, is EAGVAQSPRYKIIEKRQSVAFWCNPISGHATLYWYQQILGQGPKLLIQFQNNGVVDDSQLPKDRFSAERLKGVDSTLKIQPAKLEDSAVYLCASSLVRGTDTQYFGPGTRLTVL.

The CDR3 reads CASSPDGTPGGELFF. The DNA for the CDR3 is TGCGCCAGCAGCCCGGATGGGACGCCCGGCGGGGAGCTGTTTTTT. J is TRBJ2-2 and V is TRBV5-1, with D perhaps TRBD1 or TRBD2 (5 bases each). The CDR3 consists of 15 residues. Germline V gene sequence: CDR1 SGHRS, CDR2 YFSETQ. V was pared by 4 bases and J by 7 bases, with 17 bases between.